What follows are 17 T cell receptor beta chains derived from one specimen sequenced in a study of human T cells and chemical hapten exposure. TCRdb called the RACE reads again in MiXCR, with one record for every CDR3 protein. The sample holds approximately 50,000 distinct CDR3 sequences, 9.9% seen once. Time point here: patch test 3, about 24 weeks after DPC sensitization. Regarding treatment: therapeutic diphenylcyclopropenone sensitization with weekly scalp DPC. The sample was whole blood, taken in connection with sensitization to the hapten diphenylcyclopropenone (DPC). The receptors were sampled from a woman in her 40s with alopecia areata. Some clones in this sample may be carry-over from other donors' samples.

This clonotype showed up many times. This chain links TRBV7-3 with TRBJ1-1; D is uncertain. From germline, CDR1 is SGHTA and CDR2 FQGTGA. The CDR3 has 13 residues. Trimming left V 5 bases short and J 2 bases short, with 9 bases between. The CDR3 coding sequence is TGTGCCAGCAGCCCACGCGCAAACACTGAAGCTTTCTTT. It encodes CASSPRANTEAFF. Combining the CDR3 with reference TRBV7-3 and TRBJ1-1 gives the whole variable domain GAGVSQTPSNKVTEKGKYVELRCDPISGHTALYWYRQSLGQGPEFLIYFQGTGAADDSGLPNDRFFAVRPEGSVSTLKIQRTERGDSAVYLCASSPRANTEAFFGQGTRLTVV.

This clonotype was recorded a few times. The chain links TRBV2 to TRBJ2-6; TRBD1 matches 8 bases. The J segment lost 0 bases and the V segment lost 9 bases, leaving 4 bases of the junction unmatched. This CDR3 is built from 15 residues. The germline CDR1 and CDR2 sequences are SNHLY and FYNNEI. CDR3 DNA sequence: TGTGCCAGGACGGGACAGGACTCTGGGGCCAACGTCCTGACTTTC. Its translation is CARTGQDSGANVLTF.

The gene calls are TRBV9 and TRBJ1-6, with D perhaps matching TRBD1 (5 bases). Germline CDR1 is SGDLS and CDR2 is YYNGEE. The germline V and J ends were trimmed by 0 bases and 7 bases, with 8 bases remaining between them. CDR3 length equals 14 residues. CDR3 sequence reads: CASSVVDSNSPLHF. CDR3 coding DNA: TGTGCCAGCAGCGTAGTCGACAGCAATTCACCCCTCCACTTT.

In DNA, the CDR3 is TGCGCCAGCAGCTCGATCGAGCTGAACACTGAAGCTTTCTTT. It encodes CASSSIELNTEAFF. The chain combines TRBV5-1 with TRBJ1-1; unclear D gene. This CDR3 comprises 14 residues. With 3 bases removed from V and 0 bases from J, the gap between germline ends came to 9 bases. From germline, CDR1 is SGHRS and CDR2 YFSETQ. The full variable domain, in which reference TRBV5-1 and TRBJ1-1 provide the parts outside the CDR3, is KAGVTQTPRYLIKTRGQQVTLSCSPISGHRSVSWYQQTPGQGLQFLFEYFSETQRNKGNFPGRFSGRQFSNSRSEMNVSTLELGDSALYLCASSSIELNTEAFFGQGTRLTVV.

This sequence joins TRBV10-3 and TRBJ2-5; TRBD1 might be the D (5 bases). Per germline, CDR1 ENHRY and CDR2 SYGVKD. CDR3 length: 12 amino acids. V was clipped by 6 bases and J by 5 bases, with 10 bases between them. In DNA form, the CDR3 reads TGTGCCATCAGCGCGACAGACGAGACCCAGTACTTC. It specifies CAISATDETQYF.

The table lists this clonotype with a count of one. The V gene is TRBV3-1, the J gene TRBJ2-2, with D possibly TRBD1 on 6 matching bases. Germline V gene lookup returns CDR1 LGHDT and CDR2 YNNKEL (reference sequence). The V end was cut by 1 base, the J end by 6 bases, with 12 bases between. The CDR3 is made up of 15 amino acids. CDR3 sequence (DNA): TGTGCCAGCAGCCAAGGTCAGGGGTTGGCCGGGGAGCTGTTTTTT. Amino acid sequence: CASSQGQGLAGELFF.

This clonotype showed up many times. The V gene is TRBV20-1, the J gene TRBJ2-3; D gene unclear. This CDR3 region has 11 residues. Germline assignment: CDR1 DFQATT and CDR2 SNEGSKA (reference sequence). Deletions cut 6 bases from V and 5 bases from J, with 9 bases between. The CDR3 region has the DNA TGCAGTGCCCCAGATATAGATACGCAGTATTTT. This codes for CSAPDIDTQYF.

The chain couples TRBV7-2 to TRBJ2-5; D is uncertain. This CDR3 region has 11 residues. Germline values: CDR1 SGHTA, CDR2 FQGNSA. V gave up 5 bases and J gave up 2 bases, with 3 bases separating them. CDR3 nucleotide sequence: TGTGCCAGCAGCCAACAAGAGACCCAGTACTTC. This codes for CASSQQETQYF.

This clonotype was picked up a small number of times. The V gene is TRBV6-2 or TRBV6-3, the J gene TRBJ2-2, with 7 bases aligning to TRBD2. There are 16 residues in the CDR3. The V and J ends lost 2 bases and 3 bases, in that order; junction bases with no gene match: 6. CDR1 and CDR2 (germline): MNHEY, SVGEGT. This CDR3 reads CASSYQASGYTGELFF. Here the CDR3 DNA reads TGTGCCAGCAGTTACCAGGCTAGCGGTTACACCGGGGAGCTGTTTTTT.

This chain uses TRBV7-2 with TRBJ2-1; 10 bases map to TRBD2. The CDR3 consists of 14 residues. Germline V CDR1 and CDR2: SGHTA, FQGNSA. The junction had 6 bases not matched to a gene; V was cut back by 4 bases and J by 9 bases. The CDR3 spells CASSSTSGVGEQFF. The DNA for the CDR3 is TGTGCCAGCAGCTCAACTAGCGGGGTGGGTGAGCAGTTCTTC. Using reference TRBV7-2 and TRBJ2-1 for the parts outside the CDR3, the full variable domain is GAGVSQSPSNKVTEKGKDVELRCDPISGHTALYWYRQSLGQGLEFLIYFQGNSAPDKSGLPSDRFSAERTGGSVSTLTIQRTQQEDSAVYLCASSSTSGVGEQFFGPGTRLTVL.

The chain couples TRBV30 to TRBJ1-6, with D uncertain. V lost 6 bases, J lost 2 bases, and 17 bases lay in between. CDR1 is GTSNPN and CDR2 is SVGIG in the germline V gene (reference sequence). This CDR3 comprises 16 residues. CDR3 DNA: TGTGCCTGCCAAGAGACACAGCCTCCCTATAATTCACCCCTCCACTTT. Its translation is CACQETQPPYNSPLHF.

This clonotype was seen more than once but under ten times. The V gene is TRBV11-1, the J gene TRBJ1-2; TRBD1 is a possible D gene (6 bases). This CDR3 is 15 amino acids long. V dropped 2 bases and J dropped 7 bases, with 17 bases sitting between them. The germline gives CDR1 SGHAT, CDR2 FQDESV (reference sequence). As DNA, the CDR3 is TGTGCCAGCAGCTTACTTCCTCCTACAGGGTCTGGCTACACCTTC. Its protein product is CASSLLPPTGSGYTF.

This clonotype was observed many times. The chain has TRBV20-1 and TRBJ2-5; weak D call: TRBD1 (5 bases). There are 12 residues in the CDR3. The V and J ends lost 3 bases and 5 bases respectively, with 10 bases between them. Germline lookup yields CDR1 DFQATT and CDR2 SNEGSKA (reference sequence). Written as DNA, the CDR3 is TGCAGTGCTAGGGGGCCGGCGGAGACCCAGTACTTC. This codes for CSARGPAETQYF.

The V call is TRBV3-1, the J call TRBJ1-6; D not certain. The length of the CDR3 is 15 residues. Germline V gene data show CDR1 as LGHDT and CDR2 as YNNKEL (reference sequence). Trimming took off 0 bases at V and 10 bases at J, with 13 bases between the two ends. The CDR3 nucleotides are TGTGCCAGCAGCCAAGACGGCGGCACCTACTCACCCCTCCACTTT. As protein: CASSQDGGTYSPLHF.

This clonotype was found a few times. The rearrangement joins TRBV4-1 to TRBJ2-7; no reliable D call. Germline assignment: CDR1 MGHRA and CDR2 YSYEKL. The CDR3 runs 11 residues. V was clipped by 3 bases and J by 5 bases, with 5 bases between them. In DNA form, the CDR3 reads TGCGCCAGCAGCCACCGGAACGAGCAGTACTTC. Its protein product is CASSHRNEQYF.

The sample holds many counts of this clonotype. In DNA, the CDR3 is TGTGCCAGCAGCACTGTTACCGACAGGGGAGTCGAGACCCAGTACTTC. Translation gives CASSTVTDRGVETQYF. This chain connects TRBV4-2 to TRBJ2-5; 8 nucleotides match TRBD1. CDR1 LGHNA and CDR2 YNFKEQ come from the germline V gene. V was pared by 5 bases and J by 5 bases, with 13 bases of the junction left unmatched. The CDR3 spans 16 residues.

The sample holds a few counts of this clonotype. This chain links TRBV20-1 with TRBJ1-3, with 7 bases fitting TRBD1. Trimming removed 6 bases from V and 4 bases from J; junction bases left unmatched: 6. The CDR3 spans 13 residues. Germline V gives CDR1 DFQATT, CDR2 SNEGSKA (reference sequence). The CDR3 sequence is CSAHRDSGNTIYF. The CDR3 coding sequence is TGCAGTGCCCACCGGGACAGCGGAAACACCATATATTTT.